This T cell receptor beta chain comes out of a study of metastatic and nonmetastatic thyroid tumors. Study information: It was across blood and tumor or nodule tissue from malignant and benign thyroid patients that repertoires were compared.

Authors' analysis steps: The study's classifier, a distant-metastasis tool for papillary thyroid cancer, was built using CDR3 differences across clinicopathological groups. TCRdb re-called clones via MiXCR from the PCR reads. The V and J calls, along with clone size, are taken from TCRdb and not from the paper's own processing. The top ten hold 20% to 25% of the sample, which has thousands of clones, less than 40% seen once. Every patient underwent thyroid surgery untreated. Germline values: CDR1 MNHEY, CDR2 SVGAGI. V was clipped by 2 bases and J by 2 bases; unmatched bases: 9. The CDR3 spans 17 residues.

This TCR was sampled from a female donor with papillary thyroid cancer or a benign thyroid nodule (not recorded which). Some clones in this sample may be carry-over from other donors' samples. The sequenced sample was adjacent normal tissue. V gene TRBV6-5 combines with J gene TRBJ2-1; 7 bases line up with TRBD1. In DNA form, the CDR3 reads TGTGCCAGCAGTTACCCGTGGATAGGGGGCACCTACAATGAGCAGTTCTTC. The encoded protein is CASSYPWIGGTYNEQFF.